The sequence of this TCR beta chain was determined in a study of T-cell memory formation after mild COVID-19. Study at large: Largely, the TCR clusters proved donor specific. Overall study findings and caveats: Proof of SARS-CoV-2 specificity was absent for the second-wave clones that crested on day 37.

Constant-segment primers and 5'RACE yielded cDNA libraries for TCR alpha and TCR beta, each carrying sample barcodes and UMIs. TCRdb fed the 5' RACE reads into MiXCR, producing one record per CDR3 protein. The table includes hundreds of thousands of distinct CDR3 sequences, around 15% detected once. This CDR3 spans 17 amino acids. The V end was cut by 4 bases, the J end by 1 base, with 20 bases between. Germline V lookup: CDR1 MNHEY, CDR2 SMNVEV (reference sequence). Details on this clonotype: What it recognizes is unknown.

V usage is TRBV27 and J usage is TRBJ2-7, with D unresolved. This TCR was sampled from a man between 18 and 35 years old who had mild COVID-19 (a few samples of this study predate the infection). Cell type and time point are not known. Sequencing input: PBMCs or a T cell subset sorted from them (not recorded which). CDR3 sequence (DNA): TGTGCCAGCAGTTCCACCCTCCGAACGGGCGTATCCTACGAGCAGTACTTC. Its translation is CASSSTLRTGVSYEQYF.